This record covers a single T cell receptor beta chain. This sample is drawn from a study of T cell changes during pregnancy in multiple sclerosis. Generated by immunoSEQ multiplex PCR, the TCRdb table keeps only in-frame clones and is missing some. Of fewer than 150,000 clones listed, about 95% are singletons. The CDR3 contains 15 residues. Germline V gene lookup returns CDR1 MGHDK and CDR2 SYGVNS. V dropped 1 base and J dropped 8 bases, with 17 bases sitting between them. This chain uses TRBV25-1 with TRBJ1-2, with D perhaps TRBD1 (6 bases). The sequencing used peripheral blood, collected after pregnancy. This sequence originates from a female donor with multiple sclerosis, enrolled in a pregnancy study. The CDR3 region has the DNA TGTGCCAGCAGTGAATTGGGGAACAGGGCCGAGGGCTACACCTTC. Translation gives CASSELGNRAEGYTF.